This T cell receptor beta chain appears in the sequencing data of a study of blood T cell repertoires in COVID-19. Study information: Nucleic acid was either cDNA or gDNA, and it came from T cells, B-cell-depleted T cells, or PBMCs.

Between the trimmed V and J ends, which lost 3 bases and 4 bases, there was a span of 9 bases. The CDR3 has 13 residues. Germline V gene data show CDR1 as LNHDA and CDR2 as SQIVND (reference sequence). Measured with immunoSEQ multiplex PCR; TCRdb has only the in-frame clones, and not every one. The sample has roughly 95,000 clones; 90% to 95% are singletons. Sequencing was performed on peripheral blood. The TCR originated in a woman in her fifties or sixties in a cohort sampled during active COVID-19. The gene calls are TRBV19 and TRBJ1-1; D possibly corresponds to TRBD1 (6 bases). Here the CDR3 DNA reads TGTGCCAGTAGTATTGCCAGGGGCACTGAAGCTTTCTTT. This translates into CASSIARGTEAFF.